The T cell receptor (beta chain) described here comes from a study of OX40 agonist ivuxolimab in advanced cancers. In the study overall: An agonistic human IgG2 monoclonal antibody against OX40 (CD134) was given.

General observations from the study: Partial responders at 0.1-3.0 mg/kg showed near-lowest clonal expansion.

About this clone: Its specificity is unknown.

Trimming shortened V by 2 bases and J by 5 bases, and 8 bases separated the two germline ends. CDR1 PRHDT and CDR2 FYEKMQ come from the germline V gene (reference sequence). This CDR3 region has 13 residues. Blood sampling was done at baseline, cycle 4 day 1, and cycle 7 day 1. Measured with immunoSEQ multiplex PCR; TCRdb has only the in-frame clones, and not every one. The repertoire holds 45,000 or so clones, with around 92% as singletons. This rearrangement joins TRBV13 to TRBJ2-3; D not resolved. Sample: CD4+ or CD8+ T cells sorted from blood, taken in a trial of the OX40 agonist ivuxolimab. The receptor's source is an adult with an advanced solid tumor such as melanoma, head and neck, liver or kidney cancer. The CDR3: CASSLPPGDTQYF. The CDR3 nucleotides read TGTGCCAGCAGCTTACCCCCAGGAGATACGCAGTATTTT. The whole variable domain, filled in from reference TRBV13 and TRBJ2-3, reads AAGVIQSPRHLIKEKRETATLKCYPIPRHDTVYWYQQGPGQDPQFLISFYEKMQSDKGSIPDRFSAQQFSDYHSELNMSSLELGDSALYFCASSLPPGDTQYFGPGTRLTVL.